This note documents a single T cell receptor beta chain sequence. Its specificity is not known. These data are taken from a study of T cell clonotyping in hematopoietic cell transplantation. Study results and caveats: Pathologically expanded recipient clonotypes increased progressively from day 30 to day 180 as diversity fell. Graft donor and pretransplant recipient Inverse Simpson Index values predicted broader posttransplant TCR diversity. CD4 and CD8 repertoire contributions could not be separated without sorting. Few recipient clonotypes overlapped donors; over 95% were de novo at given depth.

This CDR3 comprises 11 residues. Germline V gives CDR1 DFQATT, CDR2 SNEGSKA (reference sequence). Trimming pared 5 bases from V and 5 bases from J, leaving 9 bases between. Here immunoSEQ multiplex PCR was the method, and the copy in TCRdb shows in-frame clones only, minus some. The sample holds 7,500 to 8,500 clones, about 70% seen once. The TCR comes from a male patient aged 60 to 75 who had an allogeneic stem cell transplant from an unrelated donor, so the T cells may come from the graft donor. Some clones in this sample may be carry-over from other donors' samples. The J gene is TRBJ2-5, the V gene TRBV20-1; D gene ambiguous. The sample here was peripheral blood mononuclear cells, taken 100 days after allogeneic stem cell transplant. The CDR3 protein is CSARGSETQYF. CDR3 coding DNA: TGCAGTGCTCGTGGTAGCGAGACCCAGTACTTC.